Reported below is one T cell receptor beta chain. There is no known antigen for this receptor. No per-base quality is available; no much larger clone lies one base away. The data are from a study of cytomegalovirus exposure and HLA in healthy donors (dated 2017 in TCRdb). In the study overall: According to a later analysis, the approximately 130 validation repertoires were produced on the same platform as the 600 to 850 repertoires of the first cohort. The study was designed to test whether signatures of past pathogen exposure could be identified by cataloging public T cell receptors. In addition to the first cohort of approximately 650 subjects, a separate validation cohort of 120 different subjects was used. The study combined high-throughput TCR immunosequencing, statistical association of individual TCRs with disease status, and machine learning to predict cytomegalovirus infection status.

According to the germline V gene (reference sequence), CDR1 reads SGHAT and CDR2 reads FQDESV. The CDR3 goes from the cysteine to the phenylalanine over 14 residues. Of the read, only the CDR3 DNA is kept; its 42 bases are in frame from base 1. V and J are trimmed by 5 bases and 7 bases, and the gene matches miss 8 bases of the junction. The donors were included in the validation cohort of approximately 120 subjects, a group kept apart from the roughly 690-subject first cohort. General study outcomes and caveats: The classifier was reported to diagnose cytomegalovirus status with high specificity and sensitivity in both the original and validation cohorts. A later analysis found that TCRs clustered in the first cohort also tended to co-occur in the roughly 120 validation repertoires, with 90% to 95% of cluster scores above 0. The validation cohort had no HLA typing available for a later analysis, so co-occurrence within that cohort was assessed over all 130 or so repertoires. A total of 150 or so TCR beta chains were listed by the study as associated with cytomegalovirus. While some public TCRs were present in many individuals, most TCR sequences turned up only very rarely across donors. In vitro tests confirmed that a few of the cytomegalovirus-associated TCR beta chains recognize cytomegalovirus antigens. The authors suggested that the approach could potentially be generalized to other disease states and immunological phenotypes.

The library was produced with the immunoSEQ multiplex PCR assay. Per the source publication's procedure: A statistical classification framework was built for diagnosing cytomegalovirus status from the catalog of TCR beta chain sequences. Sourced from immuneACCESS, this table was stored by TCRdb with only in-frame sequences that have V and J called. A share of the clones is absent; for the studies checked, an unresolved V gene accounts for under half, and the remainder has no known explanation. The D gene and trimming were derived from the DNA, and the V and J assignments and clone size from that table. The sample table holds approximately 300,000 clones, of which about nine tenths were seen once. Around 0.8% of the sample lies in the top ten.

This receptor chain uses TRBV11-1 and TRBJ1-5; TRBD1 fits 7 bases in the junction. The TCR originated in a young woman in good health and CMV-seronegative. Sequencing input: PBMCs. The encoded CDR3 is CASSRRQGEQPQHF. The nucleotide sequence is TGTGCCAGCAGCCGTAGACAGGGAGAACAGCCCCAGCATTTT.